Here is one T cell receptor beta chain with its context. This clone has just a few counts. Its specific antigen is unknown. Nothing much larger sits one base from this clone, and base qualities are not available. In Seattle, one collaborating source enrolled patients while the infection was active and tracked those patients longitudinally over the course of disease. Collaborating institutions collected whole blood in K2EDTA tubes following their own protocols. For TCRbeta analysis, collaborators shipped samples as frozen whole blood, isolated PBMCs, or DNA extracted from either of those sample types. The data were obtained in a study of blood T cell repertoires in COVID-19 (dated by TCRdb to 2018 to 2020). Looking at the study overall: Samples from collaborators originated in the United States, Italy and Spain and spanned both the acute and convalescent phases of COVID-19. The prospective study material was composed of cDNA or gDNA derived from T cells, B-cell-depleted T cells, or PBMCs. Deeply sampled blood TCRbeta repertoires from subjects exposed to, actively infected with, or recovered from COVID-19 were included in the dataset. A freely available public database, intended as a resource for researchers studying the immune response to SARS-CoV-2, is where the repertoires were released. Samples were obtained from the ongoing ImmuneRACE study (first 160 participants) and from 1,254 subjects provided by 6 global collaborators. A de-identified subject ID, COVID-19 status, age in years and sex were almost always included in the sample metadata. Where HLA class I and class II types were available, the types were taken from metadata supplied by the sample provider, not from assay-based typing.

Results the study describes overall, beyond this receptor: How much clinical and demographic metadata was included differed by source and by participant, and the metadata was provided uncurated.

V loses 7 bases, J loses 7 bases, and the germline ends lie 19 bases apart. CDR1 and CDR2 (MNHEY, SVGAGI) derive from the germline V gene. From cysteine to phenylalanine, the CDR3 is 14 amino acids long. The only DNA kept is the CDR3, 42 bases in frame from the first base. TCRbeta CDR3 regions were amplified from genomic DNA by means of the immunoSEQ Assay, a bias-controlled multiplex PCR. Regarding the original processing steps: The number of nucleated cells in each sample was estimated from the amplification of reference gene primers within the assay. To quantify the absolute abundance of each unique TCRbeta CDR3 rearrangement, sequence reads were collapsed and filtered. For each sample, productive Simpson clonality was calculated by taking the square root of Simpson's diversity index across productive rearrangements. Entries here come from immuneACCESS through TCRdb and include only in-frame sequences with V and J called. Some clones fail to appear in such tables; in the studies checked, an unresolved V gene covers under half of the shortfall, and the cause of the remainder is unknown. From that table come the V and J calls and clone size; the DNA was used to work out D and trimming. The sample data list hundreds of thousands of clones, and approximately 90% of these were observed just once. The ten largest clones capture 9.5% to 13% of the sample.

This receptor was identified in a man in his forties or fifties with COVID-19, enrolled during active disease. The V and J segments used are TRBV6-5 and TRBJ1-1; the best D guess is TRBD1, with 6 bases matching. The sequenced sample consisted of peripheral blood. The nucleotide sequence reads TGTGCCAGCACCCGGACAGTAGAGGGGAGTGAAGCTTTCTTT. It codes for CASTRTVEGSEAFF.